This TCR beta chain was found in a study of cytomegalovirus exposure and HLA in healthy donors. Regarding the study as a whole: Sequencing depth roughly uniform across donors was assumed in presence/absence analyses. In a later analysis, most CMV-associated TCR beta chains appeared HLA-restricted.

Primers for the PCR totalled 60 Vbeta and 13 Jbeta. Assay: immunoSEQ multiplex PCR; the TCRdb copy retains only in-frame clones and omits some. The sample lists 150,000 to 200,000 clones; around 74% were seen once. Concerning this clone: The antigen remains undetermined.

V lost 4 bases and J 6 bases, leaving 16 bases between the germline ends. The CDR3 has 15 amino acids. Germline assignment: CDR1 PRHDT and CDR2 FYEKMQ (reference sequence). The chain has TRBV13 and TRBJ2-1, with D possibly being TRBD2 (7 bases). Input material: PBMCs. The sequence was obtained from a female donor in good health and CMV-seronegative. CDR3 protein: CASSSPPRGGNEQFF. In DNA, the CDR3 is TGTGCCAGCAGCTCCCCTCCGAGGGGGGGCAATGAGCAGTTCTTC.